This T cell receptor (beta chain) stems from a study of blood T cells in healthy people across ages. Whole-study context: Per two T cells, template switching captured roughly one barcoded beta molecule.

J gave up 8 bases and V 5 bases, and 3 bases lay outside the gene matches. Germline assignment: CDR1 SQVTM and CDR2 ANQGSEA. The CDR3 loop spans 11 amino acids. With a J-beta primer mix and a sample-barcoded 5' primer, a second PCR ran 7 to 11 cycles. Each cDNA molecule received a tag from a template-switch adaptor that had 12 random nucleotides. TCRdb re-called the 5' RACE reads with MiXCR, one entry per CDR3 protein. This sample yields about 940,000 distinct CDR3 sequences, of which about 48% are seen a single time; roughly 13% belongs to the top ten. The study isolated at least 6 million PBMCs from each sample. Concerning this clonotype itself: As yet, its antigen is unknown.

Points from the study as a whole: Naive T cell percentage strongly correlated with TCR beta diversity.

J is TRBJ2-1 and V is TRBV29-1, with 7 bases identical to TRBD1. Sequencing was performed on blood. This receptor was taken from a man aged 25 to 40 in good health. This CDR3 is CSVRQGDEQFF. In DNA, the CDR3 is TGCAGCGTTAGACAGGGCGATGAGCAGTTCTTC.